This record looks at one T cell receptor beta chain sequence and its context. The data belong to a study of blood T cell repertoires in COVID-19. The study drew participants aged about 18 to 95 years from fewer than 30 US areas. Trimming cost V 3 bases and J 1 base; bases outside gene matches: 9. The CDR3 loop spans 17 amino acids. Germline V gives CDR1 ENHRY, CDR2 SYGVKD. Here immunoSEQ multiplex PCR was the method, and the copy in TCRdb shows in-frame clones only, minus some. The sample has hundreds of thousands of clones, roughly 88% seen once. The V gene is TRBV10-3, the J gene TRBJ1-5, with 7 bases identical to TRBD1. The clonotype comes from a woman younger than 35 who had been exposed to COVID-19. What was sequenced was PBMCs or T cells enriched from blood (not recorded which). The CDR3 region is CAISESAGTESNQPQHF. The CDR3 nucleotides read TGTGCCATCAGTGAAAGCGCCGGGACAGAAAGCAATCAGCCCCAGCATTTT.